This T cell receptor beta chain was observed in a study of T cell repertoires in cytomegalovirus infection. Study in general: Matching HLA type, along with CMV infection, was indicated by public TCR beta signatures. General study findings and limits: CMV-specific HLA-C-restricted TCR beta clonotypes dominated the ex vivo response. Adding up the frequency of public TCR beta families identified people who carried CMV plus the relevant HLA.

The ends were cut back, 0 bases at V and 1 base at J, with 6 bases in the middle. Germline CDR1 is LNHDA and CDR2 is SQIVND (reference sequence). The CDR3 sequence is 14 residues long. In TCRdb, the reads were re-called with MiXCR into one record per CDR3 protein. Found here are 150,000 to 200,000 distinct CDR3 sequences, roughly 28% of them singletons; the top ten hold approximately 31%. This clonotype was observed a few times. Its antigen is unknown. V is TRBV19 and J is TRBJ1-1; perhaps TRBD1 as D (6 bases). The source material was PBMCs. This TCR derives from a human donor in good health (CMV status not recorded). Some clones in this sample may be carry-over from other donors' samples. The CDR3 here is CASSIEGGNTEAFF. DNA of the CDR3: TGTGCCAGTAGTATAGAAGGGGGGAACACTGAAGCTTTCTTT.